This paragraph covers one TCR beta chain sequence. Assay used: immunoSEQ multiplex PCR; TCRdb lists only in-frame clones, some missing. The table includes under 45,000 clones, approximately 91% detected once. This entry comes from a study of T cell changes during pregnancy in multiple sclerosis. The V gene's germline CDR1 is SEHNR and CDR2 FQNEAQ (reference sequence). This CDR3 contains 16 residues. V was clipped by 5 bases and J by 1 base, with 15 bases between them. The sequencing used CD8+ T cells from peripheral blood mononuclear cells, collected in the first trimester of pregnancy. The chain links TRBV7-9 to TRBJ2-1; D is possibly TRBD1 (6 bases). This clonotype was obtained from a female donor with multiple sclerosis, enrolled in a pregnancy study. The DNA of the CDR3 is TGTGCCAGCAGCCCCCCTACAGGGTCGTCCTACAATGAGCAGTTCTTC. This translates into CASSPPTGSSYNEQFF.